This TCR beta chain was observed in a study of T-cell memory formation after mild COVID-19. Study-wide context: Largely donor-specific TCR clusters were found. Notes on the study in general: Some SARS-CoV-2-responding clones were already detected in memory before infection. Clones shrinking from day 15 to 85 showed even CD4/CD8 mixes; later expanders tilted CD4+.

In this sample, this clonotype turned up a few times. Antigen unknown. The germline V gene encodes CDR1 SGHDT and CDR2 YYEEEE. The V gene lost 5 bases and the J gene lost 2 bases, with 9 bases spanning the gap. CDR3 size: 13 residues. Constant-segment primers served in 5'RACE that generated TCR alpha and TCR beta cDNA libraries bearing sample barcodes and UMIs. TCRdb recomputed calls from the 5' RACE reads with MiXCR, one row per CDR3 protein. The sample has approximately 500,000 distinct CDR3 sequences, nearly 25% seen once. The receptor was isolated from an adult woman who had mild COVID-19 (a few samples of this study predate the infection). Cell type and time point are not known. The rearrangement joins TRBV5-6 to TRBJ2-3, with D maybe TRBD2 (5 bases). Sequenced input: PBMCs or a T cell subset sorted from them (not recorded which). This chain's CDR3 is CASRLAATDTQYF. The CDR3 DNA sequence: TGTGCCAGCAGGCTAGCTGCCACAGATACGCAGTATTTT.